This TCR beta chain was sequenced for a study of blood T cell repertoires in COVID-19. The overall study: Researchers got acute and convalescent COVID-19 samples from the United States, Italy and Spain. Sample material is recorded as cDNA or gDNA derived from T cells, B-cell-depleted T cells, or PBMCs.

Under the authors' procedure: Counts of nucleated cells, estimated from reference gene primer amplification, were obtained. Libraries were prepared by immunoSEQ multiplex PCR; TCRdb keeps only in-frame clonotypes and omits some of them. D and trimming were read from the DNA, whereas the V and J calls and clone size are those reported in that table. Of about 220,000 clones in the sample, about four fifths were seen once. The sample was peripheral blood. This TCR was recovered from a woman aged 40-49 years with active or convalescent COVID-19.

CDR3 in amino acids: CASLKPVRGNTEAFF. CDR3 sequence (DNA): TGTGCCAGTCTTAAACCTGTCAGGGGAAACACTGAAGCTTTCTTT. This chain links TRBV19 with TRBJ1-1, with D perhaps TRBD1 (6 bases). V lost 8 bases to trimming and J lost 2 bases, with 18 bases between them. The CDR3 is 15 amino acids. Germline-derived CDR1 and CDR2 are LNHDA and SQIVND (reference sequence).